The entry below gives a single T cell receptor (beta chain) sequence along with its context. Per the original methods: Reference gene primer amplification yielded estimated nucleated cell counts. The assay was immunoSEQ multiplex PCR, and TCRdb's table has in-frame clones only and misses some. V, J and clone size are taken as reported in that table, and D and trimming were inferred from the DNA itself. The sample lists under 500,000 clones; around 89% were seen once. This entry comes from a study of blood T cell repertoires in COVID-19. Study-wide background: From the United States, Italy and Spain came samples of acute and convalescent COVID-19. T cells, B-cell-depleted T cells, or PBMCs supplied cDNA or gDNA.

Germline V gives CDR1 SGHKS, CDR2 YYEKEE (reference sequence). Trimming left V 3 bases short and J 0 bases short, with 14 bases between. The CDR3 runs to 16 residues. The sample comprised peripheral blood. The J gene is TRBJ2-3, the V gene TRBV5-5, with D possibly matching TRBD2 (6 bases). This receptor was taken from a woman younger than 45 with acute or convalescent COVID-19. The CDR3 DNA sequence: TGTGCCAGCAGCTCCATGCCCGGGGGTAGCACAGATACGCAGTATTTT. Translating gives CASSSMPGGSTDTQYF.